This entry lists 9 T cell receptor beta chains sequenced from one sample in a study of response to subunit inactivated influenza vaccine. TCRdb re-analysed the RT-PCR reads in MiXCR, keeping a single row per CDR3 protein. The sample has about 520,000 distinct CDR3 sequences; approximately 7.8% are singletons. The sample in question was PBMCs from blood, obtained approximately 25 months after vaccination. These receptors were taken from a man in his fifties or sixties who received an inactivated influenza vaccine.

The chain carries TRBV15 and TRBJ2-7; 8 positions agree with TRBD1. Germline V CDR1 and CDR2: LNHNV, YYDKDF (reference sequence). CDR3 length equals 15 residues. V trimming: 0 bases; J trimming: 3 bases; junction bases outside the gene matches: 4. The CDR3 is CATSRDIQGDYEQYF. CDR3 in DNA: TGTGCCACCAGCAGAGATATACAGGGGGACTACGAGCAGTACTTC.

This chain uses TRBV3-1 with TRBJ2-1; tentatively, D is TRBD2 (6 bases). The V gene's germline CDR1 is LGHDT and CDR2 YNNKEL (reference sequence). V lost 1 base and J lost 3, with 10 bases in between. This CDR3 is built from 15 residues. DNA of the CDR3: TGTGCCAGCAGCCAAGTTAGCGGATACTACAATGAGCAGTTCTTC. It yields the protein CASSQVSGYYNEQFF.

The CDR3 DNA reads as TGCGCCAGCAGCCTAGGATTAGTGGGACAGGGAGAGACCCAGTACTTC. Protein: CASSLGLVGQGETQYF. This chain links TRBV4-3 with TRBJ2-5; the match to TRBD1 covers 9 bases. J lost 4 bases, V lost 4 bases, and 10 bases had no gene match. This CDR3 comprises 16 residues. Germline CDR1 reads LGHNA; CDR2 reads YSLEER.

This clonotype was counted only a few times. The chain employs TRBV20-1 and TRBJ2-7; tentatively, D is TRBD2 (5 bases). The CDR3 is made up of 13 amino acids. CDR1 and CDR2 (germline): DFQATT, SNEGSKA (reference sequence). CDR3 residues: CSHVRPGSYEQYF. In DNA form, the CDR3 reads TGCAGCCATGTGCGTCCGGGATCCTACGAGCAGTACTTC.

J is TRBJ1-5 and V is TRBV20-1; TRBD1 matches at 7 bases. This CDR3 comprises 15 residues. V lost 6 bases to trimming and J lost 0 bases; unmatched junction nucleotides: 8. CDR1 and CDR2 (germline): DFQATT, SNEGSKA (reference sequence). CDR3 bases: TGCAGTGCCACTACAGGGGTAGGTAGCAATCAGCCCCAGCATTTT. Translation: CSATTGVGSNQPQHF.

This clonotype turned up a few times. The CDR3 nucleotides are TGTGCCAGCAGCCAAGATGGAAGGGCCGGGGAGCTGTTTTTT. It specifies CASSQDGRAGELFF. This chain uses TRBV4-2 with TRBJ2-2; no firm D call. From germline, CDR1 is LGHNA and CDR2 YNFKEQ. V was clipped by 0 bases and J by 6 bases, with 8 bases between them. The CDR3 runs to 14 residues.

This clonotype was observed at least ten times. The V and J genes are TRBV4-1 and TRBJ2-3; 7 nucleotides match TRBD1. The CDR3 is 16 amino acids. V shed 4 bases, J shed 2 bases, and the junction held 9 bases outside the gene matches. Germline CDR1 reads MGHRA; CDR2 reads YSYEKL. DNA for the CDR3: TGCGCCAGCAGCCGACTCGACAGGGCACTCACAGATACGCAGTATTTT. Its protein product is CASSRLDRALTDTQYF.

This clonotype was counted ten times or more. The chain recombines TRBV10-3 with TRBJ2-1; 9 bases fit TRBD1. Germline CDR1 and CDR2: ENHRY and SYGVKD. The CDR3 sequence is 15 residues long. J gave up 7 bases and V 3 bases, and 7 bases lay outside the gene matches. As DNA, the CDR3 is TGTGCCATCAGTGATCCGGGACAGGGCATAAATGAGCAGTTCTTC. It yields the protein CAISDPGQGINEQFF.

This clonotype was counted at least ten times. The J gene is TRBJ2-2, the V gene TRBV5-8; no firm D call. Germline V gene sequence: CDR1 SGHTS, CDR2 YDEGEE. Trimming cost V 4 bases and J 4 bases, with 17 bases left between them. This CDR3 comprises 16 residues. The CDR3: CASSDWTAGPTGELFF. In DNA form, the CDR3 reads TGTGCCAGCAGCGATTGGACCGCCGGACCCACCGGGGAGCTGTTTTTT.